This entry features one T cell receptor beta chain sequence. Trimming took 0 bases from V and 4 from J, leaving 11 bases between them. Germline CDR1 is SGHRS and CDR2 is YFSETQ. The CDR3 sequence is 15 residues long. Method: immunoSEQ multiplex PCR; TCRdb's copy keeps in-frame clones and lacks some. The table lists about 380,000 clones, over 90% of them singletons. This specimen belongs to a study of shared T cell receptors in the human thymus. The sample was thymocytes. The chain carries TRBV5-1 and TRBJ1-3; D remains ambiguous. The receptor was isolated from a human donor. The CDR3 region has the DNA TGCGCCAGCAGCTTGGTGGCCCGGCCGGGAAACACCATATATTTT. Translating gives CASSLVARPGNTIYF.